The source of this T cell receptor beta chain is a study of post-analysis software for immune sequencing data. Study context: Included among the disease courses, which were recorded for the cohort, were relapsing-remitting, secondary progressive and progressive-relapsing multiple sclerosis. The study's findings and limits: In patients, about five TRBV segments were more frequent than in controls, with TRBV5-6, TRBV5-1 and TRBV20-1 among them.

This clonotype has more than one count but fewer than ten. The target antigen is unknown. Presence of unique molecular identifiers characterized the TCR beta cDNA libraries. Researchers reported some 500,000 cDNA molecules coming from about 1 to 10 million T cells. TCRdb reprocessed the PCR reads via MiXCR and lists one record per CDR3 protein. This repertoire shows a few hundred thousand distinct CDR3 sequences, nearly 45% found once; its top ten account for 9.5% to 13%. V gave up 0 bases and J gave up 6 bases, with 15 bases separating them. CDR1 is LGHNA, CDR2 YNFKEQ, per germline. The CDR3 is 16 residues long.

The receptor was isolated from a girl under 18 with multiple sclerosis. Sequences were obtained from blood. The rearrangement links TRBV4-2 to TRBJ2-4, with a possible D match to TRBD2 (6 bases). The CDR3 DNA is TGTGCCAGCAGCCAAGATGGTAGCGGACCGGTAAACATTCAGTACTTC. This sequence encodes CASSQDGSGPVNIQYF.